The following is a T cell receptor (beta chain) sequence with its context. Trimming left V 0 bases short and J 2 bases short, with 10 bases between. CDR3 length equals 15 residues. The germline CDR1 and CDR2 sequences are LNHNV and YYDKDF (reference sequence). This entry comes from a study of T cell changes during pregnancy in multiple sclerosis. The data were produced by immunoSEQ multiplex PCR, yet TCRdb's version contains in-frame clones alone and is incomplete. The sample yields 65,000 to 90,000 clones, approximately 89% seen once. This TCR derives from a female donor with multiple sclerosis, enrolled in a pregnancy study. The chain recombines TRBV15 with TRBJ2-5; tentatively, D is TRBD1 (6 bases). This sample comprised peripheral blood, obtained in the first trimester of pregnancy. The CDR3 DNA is TGTGCCACCAGCAGAGATCCGACAGGACAAGAGACCCAGTACTTC. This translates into CATSRDPTGQETQYF. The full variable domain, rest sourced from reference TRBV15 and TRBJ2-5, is DAMVIQNPRYQVTQFGKPVTLSCSQTLNHNVMYWYQQKSSQAPKLLFHYYDKDFNNEADTPDNFQSRRPNTSFCFLDIRSPGLGDTAMYLCATSRDPTGQETQYFGPGTRLLVL.